This passage covers 8 T cell receptor beta chains from one sample sequenced in a study of blood T cell repertoires in COVID-19. Here immunoSEQ multiplex PCR was the method, and the copy in TCRdb shows in-frame clones only, minus some. The table lists under 300,000 clones, 70% to 90% of them singletons. The sequencing sample was made of peripheral blood. The origin of the receptors is a woman in her forties who had recovered from COVID-19.

The DNA of the CDR3 is TGTGCCAGCAGTGAGACAAGAGATGGCTACACCTTC. Its translation: CASSETRDGYTF. The rearrangement uses TRBV25-1 and TRBJ1-2; no clear D gene. This CDR3 comprises 12 residues. Germline V gene sequence: CDR1 MGHDK, CDR2 SYGVNS. V was cut by 3 bases and J by 6 bases, with 8 bases left in between.

V gene TRBV2 combines with J gene TRBJ1-5; weak D call: TRBD1 (6 bases). The CDR3 loop spans 13 amino acids. Germline CDR1 SNHLY, CDR2 FYNNEI. V shed 5 bases and J shed 7 bases, with 12 bases lying between them. The CDR3 region is CASSMGARQPQHF. For the CDR3, the DNA is TGTGCCAGCAGTATGGGGGCCCGACAGCCCCAGCATTTT.

The CDR3 sequence: CASSIAPLGQFSNEKLFF. In DNA form, the CDR3 reads TGTGCCAGTAGTATAGCCCCCTTGGGGCAGTTTAGTAATGAAAAACTGTTTTTT. The chain has TRBV19 and TRBJ1-4, with D maybe TRBD1 (5 bases). Germline V gene lookup returns CDR1 LNHDA and CDR2 SQIVND (reference sequence). The CDR3 contains 18 residues. V shed 1 base and J shed 4 bases, with 19 bases lying between them.

The chain couples TRBV2 to TRBJ2-5; D gene unclear. Germline loops: CDR1 SNHLY, CDR2 FYNNEI. Trimming cost V 7 bases and J 0 bases, with 6 bases left between them. The CDR3 contains 12 residues. CDR3 sequence reads: CASNTNQETQYF. The CDR3 coding sequence is TGTGCCAGCAATACTAACCAAGAGACCCAGTACTTC.

This clone was seen once. The chain is built from TRBV5-4 and TRBJ2-2; no reliable D call. Germline CDR1 and CDR2: SGHNT and YYREEE (reference sequence). The V gene lost 1 base and the J gene lost 3 bases, with 13 bases spanning the gap. There are 16 residues in the CDR3. The CDR3: CASSLFPTLDTGELFF. As DNA, the CDR3 is TGTGCCAGCAGCTTGTTCCCTACTCTCGACACCGGGGAGCTGTTTTTT.

The chain has TRBV5-6 and TRBJ1-3; tentatively, D is TRBD1 (6 bases). V gave up 1 base and J gave up 4 bases, with 15 bases separating them. The germline CDR1 and CDR2 sequences are SGHDT and YYEEEE. CDR3 length: 16 amino acids. In DNA form, the CDR3 reads TGTGCCAGCAGCTTGCGGCGGCAGGGGTCCGGAAACACCATATATTTT. As protein: CASSLRRQGSGNTIYF.

The chain couples TRBV4-3 to TRBJ2-3, with 12 bases fitting TRBD2. J lost 4 bases, V lost 1 base, and 6 bases had no gene match. CDR3 size: 17 residues. CDR1 is LGHNA, CDR2 YSLEER, per germline. The CDR3 nucleotides are TGCGCCAGCAGCCAAGCGTCTAGCGGGGGGGCACCAGATACGCAGTATTTT. Its translation: CASSQASSGGAPDTQYF.

The chain carries TRBV19 and TRBJ2-2, with D possibly matching TRBD1 (5 bases). V lost 10 bases and J 1 base, leaving 16 bases between the germline ends. The CDR3 is made up of 15 amino acids. Germline values: CDR1 LNHDA, CDR2 SQIVND (reference sequence). CDR3 coding DNA: TGTGCCACCTATAGGAGAACAGGGAACACCGGGGAGCTGTTTTTT. Translated, it gives CATYRRTGNTGELFF.